These T cell receptor beta chains were read from a single sample in a study of technical replicates of blood from several donors. Method: immunoSEQ multiplex PCR; TCRdb's copy keeps in-frame clones and lacks some. The sample has about 75,000 clones; approximately 90% are singletons. The sequenced sample was PBMCs. The receptors were gathered from a human donor in good health. Some clones in this sample may be carry-over from other donors' samples. Each CDR3 is given with its conserved first and last residue. A D gene is named only where the DNA matches it firmly. Rows may omit the clone size; those that give it use once, few, many or a size class.

>NA|TRBJ2-3|TRBD1|TRBV7-9
TGTGCCAGCAGCTCCAGGGACAGGGGGCCTTCAGATACGCAGTATTTT
CASSSRDRGPSDTQYF
>NA|TRBJ1-2|NA|TRBV19
TGTGCCAGTAGTAGGGACACAGGATCGAGAGGCTACACCTTC
CASSRDTGSRGYTF
>NA|TRBJ2-1|TRBD1|TRBV2
TGTGCCAGCAGTGGGGGACAGGGTACCTACAATGAGCAGTTCTTC
CASSGGQGTYNEQFF
>NA|TRBJ2-7|TRBD2|TRBV19
TGTGCCAGTAGTGCGGGACTAGCGGATTACGAGCAGTACTTC
CASSAGLADYEQYF
>NA|TRBJ1-4|NA|TRBV30
TGTGCCTGGAGTGGAGCACCGGGACAACTGGATGAAAAACTGTTTTTT
CAWSGAPGQLDEKLFF
>NA|TRBJ1-6|TRBD1|TRBV27
TGTGCCAGCGGGGACAGGGAGTATTCACCCCTCCACTTT
CASGDREYSPLHF
>NA|TRBJ2-7|NA|TRBV4-2
TGTGCCAGCAGCCATGCCAATGAGGGCTCCTACGAGCAGTACTTC
CASSHANEGSYEQYF
>NA|TRBJ2-7|TRBD2|TRBV19
TGTGCCAGTCGGGGACTAGCGGACTCCTACGAGCAGTACTTC
CASRGLADSYEQYF
>NA|TRBJ2-7|TRBD1|TRBV27
TGTGCCAGCAGTTCACAGGGGAACACCCCCTACGAGCAGTACTTC
CASSSQGNTPYEQYF
>NA|TRBJ2-7|NA|TRBV5-6
TGTGCCAGCAGCTTGGCTCTCGACGAGCAGTACTTC
CASSLALDEQYF
>NA|TRBJ1-2|NA|TRBV11-1
TGTGCCAGCAGCCGTGGCGGGGGGGGCTATGGCTACACCTTC
CASSRGGGGYGYTF
>NA|TRBJ2-5|NA|TRBV7-2
TGTGCCAGCAGCTTATTTGTTGGGGCAGAGACCCAGTACTTC
CASSLFVGAETQYF
>few|TRBJ2-7|NA|TRBV10-3
TGTGCCATCAGTGAGTCCGAACTTGAGTCCTACGAGCAGTACTTC
CAISESELESYEQYF
>NA|TRBJ2-1|TRBD2|TRBV7-9
TGTGCCAGCAGCCTCAGAACTAGCGGGAGATACAATGAGCAGTTCTTC
CASSLRTSGRYNEQFF
>NA|TRBJ2-7|NA|TRBV5-1
TGCGCCAGCAGATCCGGGACAACCTACTCCTACGAGCAGTACTTC
CASRSGTTYSYEQYF
>NA|TRBJ1-1|NA|TRBV6-6
TGTGCCAGCAGTTACTCGAGTACTAACACTGAAGCTTTCTTT
CASSYSSTNTEAFF
>NA|TRBJ2-1|TRBD2|TRBV4-2
TGTGCCAGCAGCCAAGAACCCGCGGGGGGGTACAATGAGCAGTTCTTC
CASSQEPAGGYNEQFF
>NA|TRBJ1-3|NA|TRBV6-1
TGTGCCAGCAGTGTGACGATTGGAGTTGGAAACACCATATATTTT
CASSVTIGVGNTIYF
>NA|TRBJ1-2|TRBD1|TRBV7-2
TGTGCCAGCAGCCGGGACAGGGCCACCTATGGCTACACCTTC
CASSRDRATYGYTF
>NA|TRBJ2-1|TRBD2|TRBV6-6
TGTGCCAGCAGTTCCCTAGCGGGGGGTTCCTACAATGAGCAGTTCTTC
CASSSLAGGSYNEQFF
>NA|TRBJ1-2|TRBD1|TRBV4-1
TGCGCCAGCAGCCAAGACAGGACAGGGAGCTTTGGCTACACCTTC
CASSQDRTGSFGYTF
>NA|TRBJ2-7|NA|TRBV4-2
TGTGCCAGCAGCCAGGTCGGGGAAGAGCAGTACTTC
CASSQVGEEQYF
>NA|TRBJ2-2|NA|TRBV5-1
TGCGCCAGCAGTACCACAGGGAACACCGGGGAGCTGTTTTTT
CASSTTGNTGELFF
>NA|TRBJ1-4|NA|TRBV2
TGTGCCAGCAGTTTCGACGCCGGGGGACTGTTTTTT
CASSFDAGGLFF
>NA|TRBJ2-5|NA|TRBV6-5
TGTGCCAGCAGTTACCGACGGGGTCCACCAGAGACCCAGTACTTC
CASSYRRGPPETQYF
>NA|TRBJ2-7|TRBD2|TRBV7-2
TGTGCCAGCAGCTGGGGACTAGCGGAAGACGAGCAGTACTTC
CASSWGLAEDEQYF
>NA|TRBJ1-2|TRBD1|TRBV10-3
TGTGCCATCAGTGATCAACAGGGGAATGGCTACACCTTC
CAISDQQGNGYTF
>NA|TRBJ1-1|NA|TRBV19
TGTGCCAGTAGTACGACAGGATTGAACACTGAAGCTTTCTTT
CASSTTGLNTEAFF
>NA|TRBJ2-5|NA|TRBV11-3
TGTGCCAGCAGCTCGCACCGGGACTCCGAAGAGACCCAGTACTTC
CASSSHRDSEETQYF
>NA|TRBJ2-1|TRBD2|TRBV5-5
TGTGCCAGCAGCTTGGCCCCGGCTAGCGGGGCGGTTAGCTCCTACAATGAGCAGTTCTTC
CASSLAPASGAVSSYNEQFF
>once|TRBJ2-2|TRBD2|TRBV6-1
TGTGCCACAGGACGGGGGGGGATGGGCACCGGGGAGCTGTTTTTT
CATGRGGMGTGELFF
>NA|TRBJ1-2|NA|TRBV12-5
TGTGCTAGTGGTTTCGAGCAGGTGCAGGGCCTAAGTAACTATGGCTACACCTTC
CASGFEQVQGLSNYGYTF
>few|TRBJ2-3|NA|TRBV6-5
TGTGCCAGCAGCCTGGCAGGGACTAGCACAGATACGCAGTATTTT
CASSLAGTSTDTQYF
>once|TRBJ1-3|NA|TRBV4-1
TGCGCCAGCAGCCACAAGATTAGGGGCCCCTTATGGAACACCATATATTTT
CASSHKIRGPLWNTIYF
>NA|TRBJ2-1|TRBD2|TRBV30
TGTGCCTCCGAAGGGACTAGCGCACCCAATGAGCAGTTCTTC
CASEGTSAPNEQFF
>NA|TRBJ2-1|NA|TRBV25-1
TGTGCCAGCAGTGAGTCCCGGGGACAATACAATGAGCAGTTCTTC
CASSESRGQYNEQFF
>NA|TRBJ1-1|TRBD1|TRBV10-3
TGTGCCATCAGTGTTGACAGGGGGAACACTGAAGCTTTCTTT
CAISVDRGNTEAFF
>NA|TRBJ2-1|TRBD2|TRBV2
TGTGCCAGCAGTGAGGGAGCGGGAGGGGTTAAGTCCTACAATGAGCAGTTCTTC
CASSEGAGGVKSYNEQFF
>NA|TRBJ2-1|TRBD2|TRBV5-3
TGTGCCAGAAGCGGGACGGGATGGCGGGAGTTTTACAATGAGCAGTTCTTC
CARSGTGWREFYNEQFF
>NA|TRBJ1-2|NA|TRBV7-9
TGTGCCACTTTGGGAGGGAATGGCTACACCTTC
CATLGGNGYTF
>NA|TRBJ2-3|NA|TRBV5-6
TGTGCCAGCAGCAGGGGGGATACGCAGTATTTT
CASSRGDTQYF
>NA|TRBJ2-7|TRBD1|TRBV5-1
TGCGCCAGCAGCCTAGGGACAGGGGGCCCCCCACCCTACGAGCAGTACTTC
CASSLGTGGPPPYEQYF
>NA|TRBJ2-5|TRBD1|TRBV7-3
TGTGCCAGCAGCTTTCAGGGGGCGCCCCAAGAGACCCAGTACTTC
CASSFQGAPQETQYF
>NA|TRBJ2-7|NA|TRBV7-9
TGTGCCAGCACCTACCAGACAGGCTTCGGGGACGAGCAGTACTTC
CASTYQTGFGDEQYF
>NA|TRBJ2-3|NA|TRBV9
TGTGCCAGCAGCGTAGCGGTCGTGGGCACAGATACGCAGTATTTT
CASSVAVVGTDTQYF
>NA|TRBJ1-6|TRBD1|TRBV5-6
TGTGCCAGCAGCCAAAACAGGGGGCGAAATAATTCACCCCTCCACTTT
CASSQNRGRNNSPLHF
>NA|TRBJ2-5|NA|TRBV5-1
TGCGCCAGCAAAGCGCCCTTACAAGAGACCCAGTACTTC
CASKAPLQETQYF